A selection of T cell receptor beta chains follows, all from one sample in a study of post-analysis software for immune sequencing data. Via MiXCR, TCRdb re-called the PCR reads, giving one row per CDR3 protein. This table has some 700,000 distinct CDR3 sequences, about 60% appearing once. The material sequenced was blood. All receptors derive from a girl aged 2-10 years with multiple sclerosis. The conserved cysteine and the conserved F or W are not part of the CDR3 here. Rows give clone size only sometimes, using once, few, many, or a class for an expanded clone.

>TRBJ1-2|10|-|TRBV30
AWRGLTLDYT
>TRBJ2-5|15|-|TRBV5-6
ASSLAFSSLYQETQY
>TRBJ1-5|13|-|TRBV7-8
ASSSGQGSIQPQH
>TRBJ2-7|12|few|TRBV5-1
ASSVTPRGYEQY
>TRBJ1-2|11|-|TRBV30
AWRWTAKGGYT
>TRBJ1-1|12|-|TRBV15
ATSKPTGRTEAF
>TRBJ2-1|9|-|TRBV29-1
SVAPYNEQF
>TRBJ2-1|12|-|TRBV5-1
ASSPRTGDNEQF
>TRBJ1-4|14|few|TRBV4-2
ASSQDLVQGNEKLF
>TRBJ1-5|16|-|TRBV19
ASSIGGGQGYSNQPQH
>TRBJ2-3|11|-|TRBV29-1
SDSPEGTDTQY
>TRBJ2-7|14|-|TRBV6-5
ASRRVTGTGSYEQY
>TRBJ2-7|13|-|TRBV12-3/TRBV12-4
ASSPRGPREGEQY
>TRBJ2-6|17|-|TRBV5-1
ASSLDSSPRLPGANVLT
>TRBJ1-1|10|few|TRBV10-2
ASKGEGTEAF
>TRBJ2-5|10|few|TRBV20-1
SATRGQETQY
>TRBJ1-2|12|-|TRBV5-1
ASSGKTANYGYT
>TRBJ2-2|12|-|TRBV5-1
ASSRSAGTGELF
>TRBJ1-6|13|-|TRBV7-2
ASSLDPGLGSPLH
>TRBJ2-7|12|-|TRBV12-3/TRBV12-4
ASSFSGRAVEQY
>TRBJ2-7|14|-|TRBV21-1
ASSKAGTKPAYEQY
>TRBJ2-5|11|-|TRBV6-2/TRBV6-3
ASGDINQETQY
>TRBJ1-4|13|-|TRBV6-6
ASSYGSGLREKLF
>TRBJ2-5|14|-|TRBV5-5
ASSLNGGGRQETQY
>TRBJ1-5|11|-|TRBV12-3/TRBV12-4
ASTPSSNQPQH
>TRBJ1-1|12|-|TRBV5-1
ASSWTEMNTEAF
>TRBJ1-4|12|-|TRBV20-1
SARDLGHNEKLF
>TRBJ2-5|11|-|TRBV29-1
GYGVGNQETQY
>TRBJ2-1|15|once|TRBV7-9
ASSPTMTSGSHNEQF
>TRBJ2-3|17|-|TRBV11-2
ASSFSTSGGAGVPDTQY
>TRBJ2-5|13|-|TRBV12-3/TRBV12-4
ASSSEAGGQETQY
>TRBJ2-3|10|-|TRBV6-2/TRBV6-3
ASRGNTDTQY
>TRBJ2-5|12|-|TRBV6-5
ASSKRDSWETQY
>TRBJ1-5|12|once|TRBV27
ASSFRGEDQPQH
>TRBJ2-5|12|-|TRBV3-1
ASSRRTSQETQY
>TRBJ2-7|14|-|TRBV12-3/TRBV12-4
ASSKKGAGGSYEQY
>TRBJ2-5|13|-|TRBV20-1
SAAGASGTQETQY
>TRBJ2-1|11|few|TRBV5-1
ASSLTPTNEQF
>TRBJ2-3|14|few|TRBV7-3
ASSLLGLGSTDTQY
>TRBJ2-5|11|few|TRBV7-2
ASSFEGKETQY
>TRBJ1-2|9|-|TRBV20-1
SARIWDGYT
>TRBJ1-4|11|-|TRBV6-6
ASTRSTNEKLF
>-|13|-|TRBV5-1
ASSLGRPFPYEQY
>TRBJ2-1|11|-|TRBV6-2/TRBV6-3
ASNPGTYNEQF
>TRBJ2-7|13|-|TRBV5-1
AREARDRAAIAQY
>TRBJ1-5|15|-|TRBV28
ASSGTQGVGRNQPQH
>TRBJ2-1|9|-|TRBV7-2
ASNLGVEQF
>TRBJ2-1|14|few|TRBV7-9
ASSPLRAAPYNEQF